A single sample gave rise to the 22 T cell receptor beta chains below, sequenced in a study of T cell responses to AZD1222 COVID-19 vaccine. Here immunoSEQ multiplex PCR was the method, and the copy in TCRdb shows in-frame clones only, minus some. The table lists 150,000 or so clones. Sample: peripheral blood. The source is an adult in good health.

J is TRBJ1-2 and V is TRBV12-3 or TRBV12-4, with unresolved D. The CDR3 runs to 13 residues. V gave up 6 bases and J gave up 5 bases, with 13 bases separating them. The CDR3 coding sequence is TGTGCCAGCAGCCACATGGACGGGTATGGCTACACCTTC. Protein sequence: CASSHMDGYGYTF.

The chain carries TRBV6-5 and TRBJ1-2; D unclear. The CDR3 is 15 amino acids. V lost 6 bases to trimming and J lost 0 bases, with 14 bases between them. Germline CDR1 MNHEY, CDR2 SVGAGI. CDR3 sequence: CASRLTDGSNYGYTF. In nucleotides, the CDR3 is TGTGCCAGCAGGCTAACGGACGGCTCTAACTATGGCTACACCTTC.

CDR3 protein: CASSPQQGPQNTEAFF. For the CDR3, the DNA is TGTGCCAGCAGCCCCCAACAGGGGCCGCAGAACACTGAAGCTTTCTTT. The chain joins TRBV3-1 (or the pseudogene TRBV3-2) to TRBJ1-1; 7 bases match TRBD1. Germline values: CDR1 LGHDT, CDR2 YNNKEL (reference sequence). The CDR3 covers 16 residues. V shed 4 bases, J shed 1 base, and the junction held 9 bases outside the gene matches.

The CDR3 spells CASSLQPGGAETQYF. Here the CDR3 DNA reads TGTGCCAGCAGCTTGCAGCCGGGGGGAGCAGAGACCCAGTACTTC. The rearrangement uses TRBV5-4 and TRBJ2-5; 7 nucleotides match TRBD2. J gave up 4 bases and V 1 base, and 7 bases lay outside the gene matches. The CDR3 is made up of 15 amino acids. From germline, CDR1 is SGHNT and CDR2 YYREEE (reference sequence).

This chain connects TRBV27 to TRBJ1-2; 7 bases are shared with TRBD1. There are 14 residues in the CDR3. V trimming: 5 bases; J trimming: 7 bases; junction bases outside the gene matches: 10. Looked up from germline, CDR1 is MNHEY and CDR2 is SMNVEV (reference sequence). The CDR3 loop is CASSPFDRAVGYTF. The CDR3 region has the DNA TGTGCCAGCAGTCCCTTTGACAGGGCTGTTGGCTACACCTTC.

The J gene is TRBJ1-3, the V gene TRBV6-6, with a tentative D call TRBD1 (6 bases). Trimming removed 4 bases from V and 1 base from J, with 11 bases in between. This CDR3 contains 15 residues. Per germline, CDR1 MNHNY and CDR2 SVGAGI (reference sequence). The CDR3 is CASSSKGGSGNTIYF. The CDR3 coding sequence is TGTGCCAGCAGTTCCAAGGGGGGGTCTGGAAACACCATATATTTT.

This chain connects TRBV5-1 to TRBJ1-1, with TRBD1 matching over 10 bases. V lost 4 bases and J lost 0; bases outside the gene matches: 15. The germline gives CDR1 SGHRS, CDR2 YFSETQ. The CDR3 spans 19 residues. The CDR3 coding sequence is TGCGCCAGCAGCCTTATAATCCGGGACAGGGGATGGATGAACACTGAAGCTTTCTTT. Its translation is CASSLIIRDRGWMNTEAFF.

The chain recombines TRBV5-1 with TRBJ1-2; D is possibly TRBD1 (6 bases). Germline V gene data show CDR1 as SGHRS and CDR2 as YFSETQ. The V end lost 0 bases, the J end lost 4 bases, and 10 bases lay between the germline ends. The CDR3 runs 14 residues. DNA for the CDR3: TGCGCCAGCAGCTTGGCTCAAGGGGGCTATGGCTACACCTTC. Its protein product is CASSLAQGGYGYTF.

The V call is TRBV3-1 (or the pseudogene TRBV3-2), the J call TRBJ1-2; no reliable D call. Trimming pared 4 bases from V and 6 bases from J, leaving 15 bases between. The CDR3 length is 14 residues. The germline gives CDR1 LGHDT, CDR2 YNNKEL (reference sequence). CDR3: CASSRHRLADGYTF. The CDR3 DNA follows: TGTGCCAGCAGCCGCCACCGCTTGGCGGATGGCTACACCTTC.

V is TRBV11-2 and J is TRBJ1-2; D gene uncertain. CDR1 SGHAT and CDR2 FQNNGV come from the germline V gene. Trimming left V 1 base short and J 4 bases short, with 10 bases between. This CDR3 is 14 amino acids long. The CDR3 nucleotides are TGTGCCAGCAGCTTAGGTCTAGCAGGCTATGGCTACACCTTC. Translating it yields CASSLGLAGYGYTF. Variable domain in full (rest from reference TRBV11-2 and TRBJ1-2): EAGVAQSPRYKIIEKRQSVAFWCNPISGHATLYWYQQILGQGPKLLIQFQNNGVVDDSQLPKDRFSAERLKGVDSTLKIQPAKLEDSAVYLCASSLGLAGYGYTFGSGTRLTVV.

CDR3 protein: CASSLGGRGTEAFF. CDR3 bases: TGCGCCAGCAGCTTGGGGGGTCGGGGCACTGAAGCTTTCTTT. The rearrangement links TRBV5-1 to TRBJ1-1; D is undetermined. Trimming removed 0 bases at V and 4 bases at J, with 10 bases between. The germline V gene encodes CDR1 SGHRS and CDR2 YFSETQ. The CDR3 loop spans 14 amino acids. Drawing the rest from reference TRBV5-1 and TRBJ1-1, the complete variable domain is KAGVTQTPRYLIKTRGQQVTLSCSPISGHRSVSWYQQTPGQGLQFLFEYFSETQRNKGNFPGRFSGRQFSNSRSEMNVSTLELGDSALYLCASSLGGRGTEAFFGQGTRLTVV.

The CDR3 DNA reads as TGTGCCAGCAGTCCTCGGACAGATGAAGCTTTCTTT. It translates to CASSPRTDEAFF. V is TRBV12-3 or TRBV12-4 and J is TRBJ1-1, with a weak D call TRBD1 (6 bases). The CDR3 length is 12 residues. Deletions cut 5 bases from V and 7 bases from J, with 11 bases between.

The rearrangement links TRBV11-1 to TRBJ2-5, with TRBD1 as a possible D gene (6 bases). Trimming removed 1 base at V and 2 bases at J, with 11 bases between. Germline V lookup: CDR1 SGHAT, CDR2 FQDESV (reference sequence). The CDR3 totals 15 residues. Written as DNA, the CDR3 is TGTGCCAGCAGCTTAGGAACAGGGAAACAAGAGACCCAGTACTTC. Protein: CASSLGTGKQETQYF.

The chain combines TRBV10-3 with TRBJ1-3, with 8 bases that match TRBD1. V shed 0 bases, J shed 0 bases, and the junction held 7 bases outside the gene matches. In germline, CDR1 is ENHRY, CDR2 SYGVKD. The CDR3 runs 18 residues. The CDR3 loop is CAISESIGQGSSGNTIYF. The CDR3 DNA is TGTGCCATCAGTGAGTCGATAGGACAGGGCTCCTCTGGAAACACCATATATTTT.

The chain couples TRBV28 to TRBJ1-3; possibly TRBD1 for D (5 bases). Germline V lookup: CDR1 MDHEN, CDR2 SYDVKM. This CDR3 region has 15 residues. V was trimmed by 4 bases and J by 4 bases, leaving 14 bases between them. The CDR3 loop is CASSSGGTSGNTIYF. The CDR3 coding sequence is TGTGCCAGCAGTTCAGGCGGGACGAGCGGAAACACCATATATTTT.

V and J are TRBV7-9 and TRBJ1-3, with TRBD1 as a possible D gene (5 bases). Germline V lookup: CDR1 SEHNR, CDR2 FQNEAQ (reference sequence). V was shortened by 8 bases and J by 1 base, with 15 bases between the two germline ends. This CDR3 is 15 amino acids long. The CDR3 loop reads CASFSGGGSGNTIYF. The DNA for the CDR3 is TGTGCCAGCTTCTCCGGTGGGGGGTCTGGAAACACCATATATTTT.

The chain joins TRBV6-5 to TRBJ1-2; 8 positions agree with TRBD1. The V segment lost 2 bases and the J segment 7 bases; nucleotides outside the gene matches: 3. The CDR3 is made up of 13 amino acids. Germline lookup yields CDR1 MNHEY and CDR2 SVGAGI. CDR3 bases: TGTGCCAGCAGTTACGGACAGGGTGGTGGCTACACCTTC. As protein: CASSYGQGGGYTF.

The chain is built from TRBV7-3 and TRBJ2-7; no clear D gene. The CDR3 is 14 residues long. V lost 2 bases, J lost 1 base, and 9 bases lay in between. Germline V gene sequence: CDR1 SGHTA, CDR2 FQGTGA. The CDR3 region has the DNA TGTGCCAGCAGCTTACACGGCACTTCCTACGAGCAGTACTTC. As protein: CASSLHGTSYEQYF.

The chain combines TRBV9 with TRBJ1-5; no firm D call. The length of the CDR3 is 13 residues. Trimming shortened V by 5 bases and J by 4 bases, and 10 bases separated the two germline ends. Germline V gene sequence: CDR1 SGDLS, CDR2 YYNGEE. CDR3 sequence reads: CASSALGNQPQHF. CDR3 DNA: TGTGCCAGCAGTGCGTTGGGGAATCAGCCCCAGCATTTT.

The chain recombines TRBV19 with TRBJ1-5; D possibly corresponds to TRBD1 (5 bases). With 6 bases removed from V and 5 bases from J, the gap between germline ends came to 20 bases. The CDR3 is made up of 16 amino acids. Germline lookup yields CDR1 LNHDA and CDR2 SQIVND (reference sequence). The CDR3, as DNA: TGTGCCAGTAGCCTCACCCCCCAGGGATTGGATCAGCCCCAGCATTTT. It translates to CASSLTPQGLDQPQHF. The full variable domain, with the rest looked up from reference TRBV19 and TRBJ1-5, is DGGITQSPKYLFRKEGQNVTLSCEQNLNHDAMYWYRQDPGQGLRLIYYSQIVNDFQKGDIAEGYSVSREKKESFPLTVTSAQKNPTAFYLCASSLTPQGLDQPQHFGDGTRLSIL.

This CDR3 reads CASSLGGWMNEKLFF. In nucleotides, the CDR3 is TGTGCCAGCAGCTTAGGGGGGTGGATGAATGAAAAACTGTTTTTT. The chain employs TRBV7-9 and TRBJ1-4, with D perhaps TRBD1 (5 bases). The CDR3 length is 15 residues. V gave up 1 base and J gave up 5 bases, with 11 bases separating them. The germline CDR1 and CDR2 sequences are SEHNR and FQNEAQ (reference sequence). The whole variable domain, filled in from reference TRBV7-9 and TRBJ1-4, reads DTGVSQNPRHKITKRGQNVTFRCDPISEHNRLYWYRQTLGQGPEFLTYFQNEAQLEKSRLLSDRFSAERPKGSFSTLEIQRTEQGDSAMYLCASSLGGWMNEKLFFGSGTQLSVL.

This chain uses TRBV10-3 with TRBJ1-1, with D perhaps TRBD1 (5 bases). CDR1 is ENHRY, CDR2 SYGVKD, per germline. The CDR3 runs to 12 residues. The V end lost 2 bases, the J end lost 10 bases, and 11 bases lay between the germline ends. This chain's CDR3 is CAISEGAIRAFF. DNA for the CDR3: TGTGCCATCAGTGAGGGGGCGATTAGAGCTTTCTTT.